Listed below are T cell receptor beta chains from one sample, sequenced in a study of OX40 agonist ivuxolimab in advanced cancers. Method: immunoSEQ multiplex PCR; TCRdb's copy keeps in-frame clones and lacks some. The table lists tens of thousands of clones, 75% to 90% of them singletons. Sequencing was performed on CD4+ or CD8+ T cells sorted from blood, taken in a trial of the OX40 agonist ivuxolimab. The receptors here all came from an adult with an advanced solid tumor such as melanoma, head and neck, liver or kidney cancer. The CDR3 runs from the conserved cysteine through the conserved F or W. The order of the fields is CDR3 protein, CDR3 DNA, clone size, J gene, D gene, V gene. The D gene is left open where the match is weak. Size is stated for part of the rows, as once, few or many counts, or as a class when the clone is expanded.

CDR3aa: CASSFPWAARDGYTF
CDR3nt: TGTGCCAGCAGTTTCCCGTGGGCAGCCAGGGATGGCTACACCTTC
abundance: once
j_gene: TRBJ1-2
d_gene: -
v_gene: TRBV28

CDR3aa: CASSLALRNEQFF
CDR3nt: TGTGCCAGCAGCTTAGCGCTTCGTAATGAGCAGTTCTTC
abundance: -
j_gene: TRBJ2-1
d_gene: -
v_gene: TRBV7-9

CDR3aa: CSVLQVRYGYTF
CDR3nt: TGCAGCGTCCTTCAGGTCCGATATGGCTACACCTTC
abundance: -
j_gene: TRBJ1-2
d_gene: -
v_gene: TRBV29-1

CDR3aa: CASNLAGDIGEQFF
CDR3nt: TGTGCCAGCAACCTAGCGGGCGATATAGGGGAGCAGTTCTTC
abundance: -
j_gene: TRBJ2-1
d_gene: TRBD2
v_gene: TRBV7-9

CDR3aa: CASSLNAAYEQYF
CDR3nt: TGCGCCAGCAGTCTGAATGCCGCCTACGAGCAGTACTTC
abundance: -
j_gene: TRBJ2-7
d_gene: -
v_gene: TRBV4-1

CDR3aa: CASSASQGAEGYTF
CDR3nt: TGTGCCAGCAGTGCGTCTCAGGGGGCCGAGGGCTACACCTTC
abundance: -
j_gene: TRBJ1-2
d_gene: TRBD1
v_gene: TRBV6-4

CDR3aa: CASSFPPLNEQFF
CDR3nt: TGTGCCAGCAGTTTCCCCCCTTTGAATGAGCAGTTCTTC
abundance: once
j_gene: TRBJ2-1
d_gene: -
v_gene: TRBV27

CDR3aa: CASSPQGGSYEQYF
CDR3nt: TGTGCCAGCAGCCCCCAGGGTGGAAGCTACGAGCAGTACTTC
abundance: -
j_gene: TRBJ2-7
d_gene: -
v_gene: TRBV7-3

CDR3aa: CASSLRRERHYEQYF
CDR3nt: TGTGCCAGCAGCTTAAGGCGGGAGCGTCACTACGAGCAGTACTTC
abundance: -
j_gene: TRBJ2-7
d_gene: TRBD2
v_gene: TRBV7-2

CDR3aa: CASSYGGLGTEAFF
CDR3nt: TGTGCCAGCAGTTACGGGGGGCTGGGCACTGAAGCTTTCTTT
abundance: -
j_gene: TRBJ1-1
d_gene: -
v_gene: TRBV6-5

CDR3aa: CASSLSGGYEQYF
CDR3nt: TGTGCCAGCAGTTTATCCGGGGGTTACGAGCAGTACTTC
abundance: -
j_gene: TRBJ2-7
d_gene: -
v_gene: TRBV27

CDR3aa: CASSLAGGNGELFF
CDR3nt: TGTGCCAGCAGTTTGGCAGGGGGCAACGGGGAGCTGTTTTTT
abundance: -
j_gene: TRBJ2-2
d_gene: TRBD1
v_gene: TRBV28

CDR3aa: CASSLAHSYQETQYF
CDR3nt: TGTGCCAGCAGCTTAGCCCACTCGTACCAAGAGACCCAGTACTTC
abundance: -
j_gene: TRBJ2-5
d_gene: -
v_gene: TRBV7-8

CDR3aa: CASSRGGVAEQFF
CDR3nt: TGTGCCAGCAGCAGAGGCGGCGTGGCTGAGCAGTTCTTC
abundance: few
j_gene: TRBJ2-1
d_gene: -
v_gene: TRBV27